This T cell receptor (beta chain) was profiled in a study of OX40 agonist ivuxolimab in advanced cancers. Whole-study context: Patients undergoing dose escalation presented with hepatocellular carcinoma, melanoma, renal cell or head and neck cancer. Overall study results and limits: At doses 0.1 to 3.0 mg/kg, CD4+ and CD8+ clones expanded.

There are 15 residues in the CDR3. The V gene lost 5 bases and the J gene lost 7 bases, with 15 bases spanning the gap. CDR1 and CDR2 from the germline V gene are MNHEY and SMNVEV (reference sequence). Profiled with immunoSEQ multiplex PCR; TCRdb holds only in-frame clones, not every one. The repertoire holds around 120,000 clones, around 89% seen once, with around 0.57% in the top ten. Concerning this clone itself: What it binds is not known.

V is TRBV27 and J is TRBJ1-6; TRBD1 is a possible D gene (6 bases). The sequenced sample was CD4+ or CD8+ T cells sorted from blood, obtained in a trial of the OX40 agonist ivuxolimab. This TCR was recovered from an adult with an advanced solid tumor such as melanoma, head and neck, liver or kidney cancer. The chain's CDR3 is CASSPQGRGNSPLHF. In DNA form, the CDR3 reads TGTGCCAGCAGTCCACAGGGAAGGGGGAATTCACCCCTCCACTTT.